This TCR beta chain came from a study of T cell repertoires in ileal Crohn's disease. Whole-study findings and limits: Clonal expansions were more frequent in active smokers than non-smokers at surgery.

CDR1 is LNHNV, CDR2 YYDKDF, per germline (reference sequence). V trimming: 3 bases; J trimming: 4 bases; junction bases outside the gene matches: 4. CDR3 length: 16 amino acids. Concerning this clone itself: The antigen remains undetermined.

Clones were read by immunoSEQ multiplex PCR, and TCRdb kept only the in-frame ones, dropping some. Found here are around 7,400 clones, 65% to 90% of them singletons; the top ten hold 7% to 9%. The source of this sequence is an adult with Crohn's disease. V and J are TRBV15 and TRBJ2-2, with 11 positions matching TRBD2. The sequenced sample was ileal tissue. In DNA form, the CDR3 reads TGTGCCACCAGCAGGCCTCTAGCGGGAGGCACCGGGGAGCTGTTTTTT. This translates into CATSRPLAGGTGELFF.